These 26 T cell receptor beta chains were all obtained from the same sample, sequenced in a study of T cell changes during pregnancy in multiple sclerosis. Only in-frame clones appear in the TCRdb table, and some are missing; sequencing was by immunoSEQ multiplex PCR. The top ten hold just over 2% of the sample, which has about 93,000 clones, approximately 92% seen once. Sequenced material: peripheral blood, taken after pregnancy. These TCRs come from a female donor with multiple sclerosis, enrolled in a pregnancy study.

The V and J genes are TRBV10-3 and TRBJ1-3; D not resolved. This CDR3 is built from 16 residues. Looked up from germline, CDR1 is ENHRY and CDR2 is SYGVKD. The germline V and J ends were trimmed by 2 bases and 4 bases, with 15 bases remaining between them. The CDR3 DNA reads TGTGCCATCAGTGAGGACATTCAAGCGGGGGGAAACACCATATATTTT. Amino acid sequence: CAISEDIQAGGNTIYF.

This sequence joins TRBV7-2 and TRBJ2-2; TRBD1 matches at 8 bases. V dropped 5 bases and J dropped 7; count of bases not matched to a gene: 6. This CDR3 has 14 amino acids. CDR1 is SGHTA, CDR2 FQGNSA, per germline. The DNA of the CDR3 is TGTGCCAGCAGCGGACGGACAGGGATCGGGGAGCTGTTTTTT. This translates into CASSGRTGIGELFF.

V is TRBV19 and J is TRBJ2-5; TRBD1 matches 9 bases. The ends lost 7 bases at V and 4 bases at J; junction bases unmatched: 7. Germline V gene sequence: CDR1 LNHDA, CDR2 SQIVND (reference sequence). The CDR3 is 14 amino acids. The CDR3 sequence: CASTPGQGLETQYF. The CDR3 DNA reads TGTGCCAGTACCCCGGGACAGGGACTAGAGACCCAGTACTTC. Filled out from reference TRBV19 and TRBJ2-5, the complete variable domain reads DGGITQSPKYLFRKEGQNVTLSCEQNLNHDAMYWYRQDPGQGLRLIYYSQIVNDFQKGDIAEGYSVSREKKESFPLTVTSAQKNPTAFYLCASTPGQGLETQYFGPGTRLLVL.

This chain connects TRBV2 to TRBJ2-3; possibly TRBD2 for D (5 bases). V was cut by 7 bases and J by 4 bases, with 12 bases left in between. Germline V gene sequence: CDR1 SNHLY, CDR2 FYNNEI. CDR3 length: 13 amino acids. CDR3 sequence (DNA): TGTGCCAGCACCCCGGGAACGGCAGATACGCAGTATTTT. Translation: CASTPGTADTQYF.

The CDR3 nucleotides are TGCGCCAGCAGCTTCCAGGGGGGAACCGGGGAGCTGTTTTTT. As protein: CASSFQGGTGELFF. J is TRBJ2-2 and V is TRBV5-1; possible D gene TRBD1, 7 bases. The germline V and J ends were trimmed by 2 bases and 5 bases, with 10 bases remaining between them. This CDR3 is built from 14 residues. CDR1 and CDR2 from the germline V gene are SGHRS and YFSETQ.

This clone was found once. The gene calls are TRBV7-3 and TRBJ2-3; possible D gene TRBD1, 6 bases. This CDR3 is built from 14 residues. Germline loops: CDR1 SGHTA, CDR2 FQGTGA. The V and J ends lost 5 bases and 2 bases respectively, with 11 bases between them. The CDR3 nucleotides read TGTGCCAGCAGCCCCGACAGGTCCACAGATACGCAGTATTTT. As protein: CASSPDRSTDTQYF.

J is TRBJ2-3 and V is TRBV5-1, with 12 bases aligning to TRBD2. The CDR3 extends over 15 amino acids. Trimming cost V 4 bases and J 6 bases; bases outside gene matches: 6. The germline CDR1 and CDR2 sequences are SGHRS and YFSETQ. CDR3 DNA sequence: TGCGCCAGCAGCGACCTAGCGGGGGGGCTGGATACGCAGTATTTT. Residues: CASSDLAGGLDTQYF.

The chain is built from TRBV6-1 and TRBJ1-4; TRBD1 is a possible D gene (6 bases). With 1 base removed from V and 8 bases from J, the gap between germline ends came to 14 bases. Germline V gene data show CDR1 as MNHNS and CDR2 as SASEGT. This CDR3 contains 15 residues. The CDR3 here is CASSEGWGPGEKLFF. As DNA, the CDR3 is TGTGCCAGCAGTGAAGGATGGGGGCCAGGGGAAAAACTGTTTTTT.

CDR3 sequence (DNA): TGCGCCAGCAGTGCTAATAGCGGGAGCTCCTACGAGCAGTACTTC. Amino acids: CASSANSGSSYEQYF. This chain joins TRBV10-2 and TRBJ2-7; 9 bases are a match to TRBD2. Germline V gene lookup returns CDR1 WSHSY and CDR2 SAAADI. Losses at the gene ends were 4 bases for V and 0 bases for J; bases not matched to a gene: 4. The CDR3 totals 15 residues.

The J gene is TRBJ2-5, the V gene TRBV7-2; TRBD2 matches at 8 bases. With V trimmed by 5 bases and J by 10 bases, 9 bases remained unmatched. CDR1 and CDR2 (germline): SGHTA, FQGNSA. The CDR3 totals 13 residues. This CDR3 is CASSLTAGEVQYF. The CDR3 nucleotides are TGTGCCAGCAGCCTCACAGCGGGAGAGGTCCAGTACTTC.

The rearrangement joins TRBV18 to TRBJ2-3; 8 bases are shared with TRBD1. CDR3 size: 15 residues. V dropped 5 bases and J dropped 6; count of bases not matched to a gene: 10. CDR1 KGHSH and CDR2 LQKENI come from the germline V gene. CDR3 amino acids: CASSTTGAGTDTQYF. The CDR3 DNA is TGTGCCAGCTCAACGACAGGGGCGGGTACGGATACGCAGTATTTT.

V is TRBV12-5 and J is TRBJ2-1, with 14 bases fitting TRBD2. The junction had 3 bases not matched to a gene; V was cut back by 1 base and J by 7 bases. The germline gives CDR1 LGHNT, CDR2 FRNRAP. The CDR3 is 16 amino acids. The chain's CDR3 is CASGLAGTSGSNEQFF. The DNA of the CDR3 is TGTGCTAGTGGTTTGGCAGGGACTAGCGGGAGTAATGAGCAGTTCTTC.

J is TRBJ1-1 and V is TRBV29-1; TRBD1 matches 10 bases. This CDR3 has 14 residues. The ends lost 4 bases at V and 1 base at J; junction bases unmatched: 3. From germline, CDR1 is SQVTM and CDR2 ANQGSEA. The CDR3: CSVGQGAGNTEAFF. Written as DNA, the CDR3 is TGCAGCGTTGGACAGGGGGCTGGGAACACTGAAGCTTTCTTT. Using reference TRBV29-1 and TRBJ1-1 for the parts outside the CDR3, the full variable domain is SAVISQKPSRDICQRGTSLTIQCQVDSQVTMMFWYRQQPGQSLTLIATANQGSEATYESGFVIDKFPISRPNLTFSTLTVSNMSPEDSSIYLCSVGQGAGNTEAFFGQGTRLTVV.

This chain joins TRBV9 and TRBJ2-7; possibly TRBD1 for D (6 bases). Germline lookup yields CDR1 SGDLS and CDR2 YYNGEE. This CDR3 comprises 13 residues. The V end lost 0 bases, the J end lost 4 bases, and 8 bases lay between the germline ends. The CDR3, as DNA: TGTGCCAGCAGCGTAGTACAGGGTTACGAGCAGTACTTC. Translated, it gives CASSVVQGYEQYF. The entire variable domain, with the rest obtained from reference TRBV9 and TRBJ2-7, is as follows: DSGVTQTPKHLITATGQRVTLRCSPRSGDLSVYWYQQSLDQGLQFLIQYYNGEERAKGNILERFSAQQFPDLHSELNLSSLELGDSALYFCASSVVQGYEQYFGPGTRLTVT.

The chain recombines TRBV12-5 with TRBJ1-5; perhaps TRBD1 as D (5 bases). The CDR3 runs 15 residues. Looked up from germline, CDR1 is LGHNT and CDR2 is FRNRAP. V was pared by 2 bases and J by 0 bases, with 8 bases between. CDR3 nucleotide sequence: TGTGCTAGTGGTTTGACAGGCGATAGCAATCAGCCCCAGCATTTT. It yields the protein CASGLTGDSNQPQHF.

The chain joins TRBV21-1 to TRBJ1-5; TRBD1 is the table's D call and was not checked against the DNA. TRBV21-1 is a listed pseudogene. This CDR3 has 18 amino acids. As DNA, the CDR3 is TGTGCCAGCAGCACAAGATCGGGACACGCAAATAGCAATCAGCCCCAGCATTTT. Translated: CASSTRSGHANSNQPQHF.

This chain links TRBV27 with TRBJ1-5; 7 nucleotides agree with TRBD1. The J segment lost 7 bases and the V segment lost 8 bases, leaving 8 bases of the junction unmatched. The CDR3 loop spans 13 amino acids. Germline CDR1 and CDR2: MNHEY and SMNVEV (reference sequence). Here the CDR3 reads CASGLTGWQPQHF. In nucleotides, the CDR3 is TGTGCCAGCGGGTTGACAGGGTGGCAGCCCCAGCATTTT.

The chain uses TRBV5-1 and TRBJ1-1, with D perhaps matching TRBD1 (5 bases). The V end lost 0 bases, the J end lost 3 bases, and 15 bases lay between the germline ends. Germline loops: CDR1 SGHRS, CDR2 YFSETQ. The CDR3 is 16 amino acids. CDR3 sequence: CASSLVGVRVDTEAFF. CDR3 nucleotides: TGCGCCAGCAGCTTGGTAGGGGTTCGGGTGGACACTGAAGCTTTCTTT.

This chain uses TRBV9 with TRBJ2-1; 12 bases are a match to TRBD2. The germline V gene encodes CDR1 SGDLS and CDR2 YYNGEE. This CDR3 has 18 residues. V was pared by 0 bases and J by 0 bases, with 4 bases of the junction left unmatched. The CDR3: CASSVGLAGAPSYNEQFF. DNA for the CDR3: TGTGCCAGCAGCGTAGGACTAGCGGGGGCTCCCTCCTACAATGAGCAGTTCTTC.

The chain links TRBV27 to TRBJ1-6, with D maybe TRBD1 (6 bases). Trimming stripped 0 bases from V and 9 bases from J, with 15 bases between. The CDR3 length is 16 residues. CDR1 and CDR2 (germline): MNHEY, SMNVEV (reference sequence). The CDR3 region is CASSLSGGQGFSPLHF. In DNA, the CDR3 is TGTGCCAGCAGTTTATCGGGGGGGCAGGGTTTTTCACCCCTCCACTTT.

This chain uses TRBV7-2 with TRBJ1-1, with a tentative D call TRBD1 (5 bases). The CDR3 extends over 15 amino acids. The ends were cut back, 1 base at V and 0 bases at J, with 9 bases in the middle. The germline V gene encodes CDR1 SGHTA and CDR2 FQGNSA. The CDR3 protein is CASSLDGAVNTEAFF. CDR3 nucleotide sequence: TGTGCCAGCAGCTTAGATGGGGCGGTGAACACTGAAGCTTTCTTT.

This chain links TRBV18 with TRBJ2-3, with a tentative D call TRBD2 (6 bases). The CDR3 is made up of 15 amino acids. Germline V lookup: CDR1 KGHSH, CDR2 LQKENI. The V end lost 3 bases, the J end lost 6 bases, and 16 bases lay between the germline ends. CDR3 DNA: TGTGCCAGCTCACCCGGGCTAGCGTCTTCCGATACGCAGTATTTT. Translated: CASSPGLASSDTQYF.

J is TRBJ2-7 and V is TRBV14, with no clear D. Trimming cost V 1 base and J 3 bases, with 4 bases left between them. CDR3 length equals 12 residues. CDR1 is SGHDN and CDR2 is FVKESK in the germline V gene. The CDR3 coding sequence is TGTGCCAGCAGCCAAGCTGTCTACGAGCAGTACTTC. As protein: CASSQAVYEQYF.

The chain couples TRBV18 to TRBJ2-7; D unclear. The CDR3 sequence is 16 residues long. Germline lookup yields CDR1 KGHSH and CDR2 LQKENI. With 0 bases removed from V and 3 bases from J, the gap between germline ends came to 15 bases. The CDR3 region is CASSPPANRKIYEQYF. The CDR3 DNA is TGTGCCAGCTCACCACCGGCAAACAGAAAGATCTACGAGCAGTACTTC.

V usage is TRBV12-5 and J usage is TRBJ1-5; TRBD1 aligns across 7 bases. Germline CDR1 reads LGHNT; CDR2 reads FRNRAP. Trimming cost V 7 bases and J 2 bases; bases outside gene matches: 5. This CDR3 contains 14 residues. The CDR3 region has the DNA TGTGCTAGTGCCGTTGACAGGGGCAATCAGCCCCAGCATTTT. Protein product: CASAVDRGNQPQHF.

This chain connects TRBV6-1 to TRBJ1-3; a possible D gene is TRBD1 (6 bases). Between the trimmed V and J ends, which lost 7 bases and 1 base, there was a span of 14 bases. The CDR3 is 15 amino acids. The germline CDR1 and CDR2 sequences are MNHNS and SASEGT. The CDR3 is CASTSRGISGNTIYF. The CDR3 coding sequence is TGTGCCAGCACAAGTAGGGGGATTTCTGGAAACACCATATATTTT.